A single sample gave rise to the 28 T cell receptor beta chains below, sequenced in a study of cytomegalovirus exposure and HLA in healthy donors listed by TCRdb under 2017. Receptors were amplified or captured by the immunoSEQ multiplex PCR assay. A mixture of 60 forward primers for TCR Vbeta segments and 13 reverse primers for TCR Jbeta segments was used in the multiplex PCR. TCRdb obtained this table from immuneACCESS and retained in-frame rearrangements with V and J assigned. These tables miss some clones; where compared with another copy, unresolved V genes account for less than half of the shortfall, and the remainder is unexplained. The sample table contains about 150,000 clones; only one count was recorded for roughly 80% of them. The ten largest clones represent 0.38% of the sample. Material: PBMCs. Receptors were obtained from a boy under 10 years old in good health and CMV-seronegative.

This rearrangement joins TRBV7-6 to TRBJ2-5, with 8 bases identical to TRBD1. Germline V lookup: CDR1 SGHVS, CDR2 FNYEAQ. The CDR3 is made up of 17 amino acids. Trimming removed 7 bases from V and 1 base from J; junction bases left unmatched: 14. The CDR3 nucleotides are TGTGCCAGCACCTCATCCCGAGCGGACAGGGCCCAAGAGACCCAGTACTTC. The encoded protein is CASTSSRADRAQETQYF.

This chain joins TRBV5-1 and TRBJ2-1; 11 bases are shared with TRBD2. Germline assignment: CDR1 SGHRS and CDR2 YFSETQ. The V segment lost 4 bases and the J segment 4 bases; nucleotides outside the gene matches: 7. This CDR3 contains 16 residues. CDR3 bases: TGCGCCAGCAGCAAAAGCGGGACTAGCGGATACAATGAGCAGTTCTTC. Its translation is CASSKSGTSGYNEQFF. Full variable domain (missing parts from reference TRBV5-1 and TRBJ2-1): KAGVTQTPRYLIKTRGQQVTLSCSPISGHRSVSWYQQTPGQGLQFLFEYFSETQRNKGNFPGRFSGRQFSNSRSEMNVSTLELGDSALYLCASSKSGTSGYNEQFFGPGTRLTVL.

This chain links TRBV27 with TRBJ2-5; weak D call: TRBD2 (5 bases). Germline loops: CDR1 MNHEY, CDR2 SMNVEV (reference sequence). CDR3 length: 12 residues. Trimming removed 6 bases at V and 5 bases at J, with 10 bases between. CDR3 sequence reads: CASSPGSETQYF. The CDR3, as DNA: TGTGCCAGCAGCCCGGGGTCTGAGACCCAGTACTTC.

This clone has more than one count but fewer than ten. This sequence joins TRBV4-1 and TRBJ1-1; D is possibly TRBD1 (6 bases). Trimming took off 0 bases at V and 6 bases at J, with 14 bases between the two ends. The CDR3 covers 15 residues. Per germline, CDR1 MGHRA and CDR2 YSYEKL. Here the CDR3 reads CASSQDPQGGAEAFF. The CDR3 DNA sequence: TGCGCCAGCAGCCAAGATCCACAGGGTGGCGCTGAAGCTTTCTTT.

The rearrangement joins TRBV9 to TRBJ2-3, with D uncertain. V was pared by 4 bases and J by 3 bases, with 9 bases between. Germline lookup yields CDR1 SGDLS and CDR2 YYNGEE. This CDR3 is built from 13 residues. This CDR3 is CASSPPTTDTQYF. The CDR3 DNA follows: TGTGCCAGCAGCCCTCCGACAACAGATACGCAGTATTTT.

This chain links TRBV27 with TRBJ1-2, with TRBD1 matching 7 bases. The ends lost 2 bases at V and 6 bases at J; junction bases unmatched: 9. From germline, CDR1 is MNHEY and CDR2 SMNVEV (reference sequence). The CDR3 covers 15 residues. The CDR3 reads CASSLLHTGADGYTF. In DNA, the CDR3 is TGTGCCAGCAGTTTACTTCATACAGGGGCGGATGGCTACACCTTC.

The chain has TRBV28 and TRBJ1-4; D is undetermined. V was shortened by 3 bases and J by 5 bases, with 7 bases between the two germline ends. Germline V gene sequence: CDR1 MDHEN, CDR2 SYDVKM. The CDR3 spans 13 residues. The CDR3 spells CASSLYRNEKLFF. The CDR3 nucleotides read TGTGCCAGCAGTTTGTACAGAAATGAAAAACTGTTTTTT. Drawing the rest from reference TRBV28 and TRBJ1-4, the complete variable domain is DVKVTQSSRYLVKRTGEKVFLECVQDMDHENMFWYRQDPGLGLRLIYFSYDVKMKEKGDIPEGYSVSREKKERFSLILESASTNQTSMYLCASSLYRNEKLFFGSGTQLSVL.

The rearrangement links TRBV2 to TRBJ1-1; D ambiguous. Germline values: CDR1 SNHLY, CDR2 FYNNEI. This CDR3 spans 14 amino acids. V was pared by 4 bases and J by 13 bases, with 22 bases between. The CDR3 nucleotides read TGTGCCAGCAGTGCTATAGGAGCTTCCCGAGGAGGTTTCTTT. Encoded protein: CASSAIGASRGGFF.

This chain uses TRBV19 with TRBJ2-2; TRBD2 agrees at 7 bases. J gave up 3 bases and V 7 bases, and 11 bases lay outside the gene matches. The CDR3 covers 16 residues. The germline gives CDR1 LNHDA, CDR2 SQIVND (reference sequence). CDR3 nucleotide sequence: TGTGCCAGTATTCCCGGGGGGAGAGGGGACACCGGGGAGCTGTTTTTT. Its protein product is CASIPGGRGDTGELFF.

The V gene is TRBV6-5, the J gene TRBJ2-1; the D gene is possibly TRBD2 (7 bases). The CDR3 consists of 16 residues. Looked up from germline, CDR1 is MNHEY and CDR2 is SVGAGI. Between the trimmed V and J ends, which lost 3 bases and 0 bases, there was a span of 12 bases. The CDR3 region is CASSYGGAPSYNEQFF. CDR3 DNA sequence: TGTGCCAGCAGTTATGGGGGGGCCCCCTCCTACAATGAGCAGTTCTTC.

This clone was recorded once. The chain uses TRBV6-1 and TRBJ2-7; 8 nucleotides match TRBD1. With V trimmed by 2 bases and J by 1 base, 4 bases remained unmatched. From germline, CDR1 is MNHNS and CDR2 SASEGT. The CDR3 is made up of 15 amino acids. CDR3 sequence reads: CASSEWQGASYEQYF. The CDR3 nucleotides read TGTGCCAGCAGTGAATGGCAGGGGGCATCCTACGAGCAGTACTTC.

V and J are TRBV11-2 and TRBJ1-1; a possible D gene is TRBD1 (5 bases). This CDR3 is built from 13 residues. Germline V gives CDR1 SGHAT, CDR2 FQNNGV. V lost 1 base and J lost 6, with 9 bases in between. CDR3: CASSLAGFAEAFF. CDR3 in DNA: TGTGCCAGCAGCTTAGCAGGGTTTGCTGAAGCTTTCTTT.

CDR3 sequence: CASSTRGRGQPQHF. DNA of the CDR3: TGTGCCAGCAGTACCAGGGGGCGCGGCCAGCCCCAGCATTTT. The genes are TRBV5-6 and TRBJ1-5; 8 nucleotides line up with TRBD1. With V trimmed by 5 bases and J by 7 bases, 8 bases remained unmatched. The CDR3 is 14 residues long. CDR1 and CDR2 from the germline V gene are SGHDT and YYEEEE.

The CDR3 protein is CASSGRVSDEKLFF. In DNA, the CDR3 is TGTGCCAGCAGTGGGAGGGTCTCAGATGAAAAACTGTTTTTT. The V call is TRBV2, the J call TRBJ1-4; unclear D gene. CDR3 length: 14 residues. V was cut by 4 bases and J by 6 bases, with 12 bases left in between. Germline V gene data show CDR1 as SNHLY and CDR2 as FYNNEI.

V is TRBV7-9 and J is TRBJ1-1, with 9 bases matching TRBD1. Germline CDR1 is SEHNR and CDR2 is FQNEAQ (reference sequence). The J segment lost 5 bases and the V segment lost 3 bases, leaving 4 bases of the junction unmatched. The CDR3 consists of 14 residues. In DNA, the CDR3 is TGTGCCAGCAGCTTGACAGGGGGTGGAACTGAAGCTTTCTTT. Translation gives CASSLTGGGTEAFF. Supplemented by reference TRBV7-9 and TRBJ1-1, the full variable domain reads DTGVSQNPRHKITKRGQNVTFRCDPISEHNRLYWYRQTLGQGPEFLTYFQNEAQLEKSRLLSDRFSAERPKGSFSTLEIQRTEQGDSAMYLCASSLTGGGTEAFFGQGTRLTVV.

The chain couples TRBV5-4 to TRBJ2-5; TRBD2 agrees at 13 bases. The CDR3 totals 16 residues. CDR1 is SGHNT and CDR2 is YYREEE in the germline V gene (reference sequence). V lost 4 bases, J lost 5 bases, and 8 bases stayed unmatched. CDR3 nucleotide sequence: TGTGCCAGCAGCGAAGGGACTAGCGGGACCAGGGAGACCCAGTACTTC. Protein product: CASSEGTSGTRETQYF.

The rearrangement uses TRBV9 and TRBJ2-7; D might be TRBD2 (6 bases). In germline, CDR1 is SGDLS, CDR2 YYNGEE. V lost 4 bases, J lost 6 bases, and 17 bases lay in between. The CDR3 has 14 residues. This CDR3 reads CASSLRLGVSEQYF. The DNA for the CDR3 is TGTGCCAGCAGCCTCCGACTAGGGGTAAGCGAGCAGTACTTC.

The rearrangement uses TRBV4-1 and TRBJ2-3; 12 bases agree with TRBD1. This CDR3 comprises 16 residues. Trimming cost V 0 bases and J 5 bases; bases outside gene matches: 3. CDR1 is MGHRA and CDR2 is YSYEKL in the germline V gene. CDR3 in amino acids: CASSQEGQGARDTQYF. Written as DNA, the CDR3 is TGCGCCAGCAGCCAAGAGGGACAGGGGGCGAGAGATACGCAGTATTTT.

The chain couples TRBV4-1 to TRBJ1-1, with TRBD1 matching over 11 bases. The CDR3 runs 15 residues. Germline lookup yields CDR1 MGHRA and CDR2 YSYEKL. V was pared by 4 bases and J by 5 bases, with 6 bases of the junction left unmatched. The CDR3 region is CASSPGQGARTEAFF. CDR3 nucleotides: TGCGCCAGCAGCCCCGGACAGGGGGCGAGGACTGAAGCTTTCTTT.

This chain joins TRBV4-1 and TRBJ1-4; D uncertain. From germline, CDR1 is MGHRA and CDR2 YSYEKL. The V and J ends lost 3 bases and 6 bases respectively, with 8 bases between them. The CDR3 totals 13 residues. CDR3: CASSHNFHEKLFF. CDR3 in DNA: TGCGCCAGCAGCCATAACTTCCATGAAAAACTGTTTTTT.

The chain has TRBV7-2 and TRBJ2-7; 11 bases fit TRBD2. Trimming at V came to 5 bases and at J to 5 bases, leaving 11 bases not matched to a gene. This CDR3 comprises 16 residues. Germline V CDR1 and CDR2: SGHTA, FQGNSA. CDR3 bases: TGTGCCAGCAGCAAACTCCTAGCGGGAGGCGACGACGAGCAGTACTTC. Translation gives CASSKLLAGGDDEQYF.

The table lists this clone with a count of one. V gene TRBV25-1 combines with J gene TRBJ1-3; D gene unclear. The CDR3 runs to 12 residues. V lost 6 bases to trimming and J lost 3 bases, with 6 bases between them. Germline CDR1 and CDR2: MGHDK and SYGVNS. The DNA of the CDR3 is TGTGCCAGCAGAGAGGGTGGAAACACCATATATTTT. It yields the protein CASREGGNTIYF.

CDR3 coding DNA: TGCGCCAGCAGCTTGAAACTAGCGGGAGGGGCGGATACGCAGTATTTT. Encoded protein: CASSLKLAGGADTQYF. This rearrangement joins TRBV5-1 to TRBJ2-3; 13 bases agree with TRBD2. Looked up from germline, CDR1 is SGHRS and CDR2 is YFSETQ. V lost 1 base, J lost 6 bases, and 5 bases stayed unmatched. The CDR3 runs 16 residues.

This chain links TRBV6-5 with TRBJ1-2; a possible D gene is TRBD1 (6 bases). Germline-derived CDR1 and CDR2 are MNHEY and SVGAGI. Trimming left V 4 bases short and J 5 bases short, with 8 bases between. This CDR3 contains 12 residues. The CDR3 sequence: CASSSGTYGYTF. The CDR3 DNA reads as TGTGCCAGCAGTTCCGGGACATATGGCTACACCTTC.

This rearrangement joins TRBV6-6 to TRBJ1-1; D is unresolved. CDR3 size: 14 residues. Per the germline V gene, CDR1 is MNHNY and CDR2 is SVGAGI (reference sequence). V shed 6 bases and J shed 5 bases, with 16 bases lying between them. This CDR3 reads CASRPSSLWTEAFF. DNA for the CDR3: TGTGCCAGCAGGCCCTCCAGTCTCTGGACTGAAGCTTTCTTT.

The genes are TRBV28 and TRBJ1-1; weak D call: TRBD1 (6 bases). In germline, CDR1 is MDHEN, CDR2 SYDVKM. The V end was cut by 6 bases, the J end by 2 bases, with 13 bases between. CDR3 length: 14 residues. CDR3 sequence: CASSPRGPNTEAFF. Written as DNA, the CDR3 is TGTGCCAGCAGCCCCAGGGGCCCTAACACTGAAGCTTTCTTT.

The chain combines TRBV27 with TRBJ1-5; the match to TRBD1 covers 8 bases. This CDR3 comprises 15 residues. The trim removed 4 bases at V and 3 bases at J, leaving 5 bases unmatched. Germline V gene sequence: CDR1 MNHEY, CDR2 SMNVEV (reference sequence). The CDR3 nucleotides read TGTGCCAGCAGTTCAAACAGGGGGGTCAATCAGCCCCAGCATTTT. Encoded protein: CASSSNRGVNQPQHF.

The chain carries TRBV28 and TRBJ2-7; 12 positions match TRBD2. The CDR3 consists of 13 residues. CDR1 is MDHEN and CDR2 is SYDVKM in the germline V gene. V lost 8 bases to trimming and J lost 3 bases; unmatched junction nucleotides: 2. Written as DNA, the CDR3 is TGTGCCAGCCGGACTAGCGGGAACTACGAGCAGTACTTC. Its protein product is CASRTSGNYEQYF. The full variable domain, its missing parts supplied by reference TRBV28 and TRBJ2-7, is DVKVTQSSRYLVKRTGEKVFLECVQDMDHENMFWYRQDPGLGLRLIYFSYDVKMKEKGDIPEGYSVSREKKERFSLILESASTNQTSMYLCASRTSGNYEQYFGPGTRLTVT.